A selection of T cell receptor beta chains follows, all from one sample in a study of blood T cell repertoires in COVID-19. Repertoires were generated with immunoSEQ multiplex PCR, while TCRdb's copy carries only in-frame clones and drops some. The data contain 310,000 or so clones, around 84% of them singletons. The sequencing sample was made of peripheral blood. The receptors come from a man aged 65 to 79 with acute or convalescent COVID-19. The CDR3 runs from the conserved cysteine through the conserved F or W. A D gene is named only where the DNA matches it firmly. Clone sizes are given selectively: once, few, many, or a class where the clone is expanded.

clone_size | j_call | v_call | d_call | cdr3_aa | cdr3_nt
NA | TRBJ2-7 | TRBV24-1 | NA | CATSDRGQEQYF | TGTGCCACCAGTGACCGTGGACAAGAGCAGTACTTC
NA | TRBJ2-5 | TRBV7-3 | NA | CASSSGGQETQYF | TGTGCCAGCAGCTCCGGGGGCCAAGAGACCCAGTACTTC
many | TRBJ2-2 | TRBV7-8 | NA | CASRRRHASDAGELFF | TGTGCCAGCAGACGACGACATGCATCTGACGCCGGGGAGCTGTTTTTT
NA | TRBJ2-5 | TRBV19 | NA | CASSIRQEETQYF | TGTGCCAGTAGTATACGGCAGGAAGAGACCCAGTACTTC
NA | TRBJ1-2 | TRBV10-3 | TRBD1 | CAIKPGQGYGYTF | TGTGCCATCAAACCGGGACAGGGGTATGGCTACACCTTC
NA | TRBJ2-3 | TRBV9 | NA | CASSVGGLTSTDTQYF | TGTGCCAGCAGCGTAGGGGGGCTAACTAGCACAGATACGCAGTATTTT
NA | TRBJ1-3 | TRBV5-6 | TRBD1 | CASSLLGQGTASSGNTIYF | TGTGCCAGCAGCTTGTTAGGACAGGGGACCGCTTCCTCTGGAAACACCATATATTTT
NA | TRBJ1-5 | TRBV2 | TRBD1 | CASRDRESNQPQHF | TGTGCCAGCAGGGACAGGGAGAGCAATCAGCCCCAGCATTTT
once | TRBJ2-3 | TRBV5-3 | NA | CARSLPGITDTQYF | TGTGCCAGAAGCTTGCCGGGGATCACAGATACGCAGTATTTT
NA | TRBJ1-5 | TRBV28 | NA | CASSSGGQPQHF | TGTGCCAGCAGTTCGGGGGGACAGCCCCAGCATTTT
NA | TRBJ1-5 | TRBV18 | NA | CASSRTGNQPQHF | TGTGCCAGCTCAAGAACGGGGAATCAGCCCCAGCATTTT
NA | TRBJ2-7 | TRBV7-9 | TRBD1 | CASSSHDRGLGEQYF | TGTGCCAGCAGCTCTCACGACAGGGGGCTAGGAGAGCAGTACTTC
once | TRBJ2-7 | TRBV5-6 | NA | CASSLTGTNYEQYF | TGTGCCAGCAGCCTCACCGGGACAAACTACGAGCAGTACTTC
NA | TRBJ1-5 | TRBV5-1 | TRBD1 | CASSSGQPNQPQHF | TGCGCCAGCAGCTCGGGACAGCCTAATCAGCCCCAGCATTTT
NA | TRBJ2-2 | TRBV3-1/TRBV3-2 | TRBD1 | CASSQAESTGGRVNTGELFF | TGTGCCAGCAGCCAAGCAGAAAGCACAGGGGGGCGCGTCAACACCGGGGAGCTGTTTTTT
NA | TRBJ1-3 | TRBV5-1 | NA | CASSPWESGNTIYF | TGCGCCAGCAGCCCTTGGGAGTCTGGAAACACCATATATTTT
NA | TRBJ2-1 | TRBV6-5 | TRBD1 | CASTSRPGQGNEQFF | TGTGCCAGCACATCACGACCGGGACAGGGCAATGAGCAGTTCTTC
NA | TRBJ1-1 | TRBV7-9 | TRBD1 | CASSLGTGVNTEAFF | TGTGCCAGCAGCCTGGGGACAGGGGTTAACACTGAAGCTTTCTTT
NA | TRBJ1-5 | TRBV2 | TRBD1 | CASSGTLQGDQPQHF | TGTGCCAGCAGTGGGACTCTTCAGGGGGATCAGCCCCAGCATTTT
NA | TRBJ1-5 | TRBV18 | TRBD1 | CASSQGQGANGQPQHF | TGTGCCAGCTCACAGGGACAGGGGGCAAATGGTCAGCCCCAGCATTTT
NA | TRBJ1-1 | TRBV18 | NA | CASSPSQANTEAFF | TGTGCCAGCTCACCAAGCCAGGCAAACACTGAAGCTTTCTTT
NA | TRBJ1-3 | TRBV5-1 | TRBD1 | CASRRTGGAENTIYF | TGCGCCAGCAGGAGGACAGGGGGCGCAGAGAACACCATATATTTT
NA | TRBJ2-5 | TRBV5-4 | TRBD2 | CASSNLAGVQETQYF | TGTGCCAGCAGCAACCTAGCGGGGGTTCAAGAGACCCAGTACTTC
NA | TRBJ1-2 | TRBV18 | NA | CASSPPMGQDYGYTF | TGTGCCAGCTCACCACCTATGGGGCAGGACTATGGCTACACCTTC
NA | TRBJ2-1 | TRBV7-9 | TRBD2 | CASSLGVWGTRIIDEQFF | TGTGCCAGCAGCTTAGGCGTTTGGGGGACTAGAATCATCGATGAGCAGTTCTTC
NA | TRBJ1-2 | TRBV2 | TRBD1 | CASRPQDRGSYTF | TGTGCCAGCAGGCCCCAAGACAGGGGTAGCTACACCTTC
NA | TRBJ1-4 | TRBV5-1 | TRBD1 | CASSYSPKTDRTNEKLFF | TGCGCCAGCAGCTATAGCCCAAAAACGGACAGGACTAATGAAAAACTGTTTTTT
NA | TRBJ1-1 | TRBV5-4 | TRBD1 | CASSTGTELPNTEAFF | TGTGCCAGCAGCACAGGGACAGAACTTCCTAACACTGAAGCTTTCTTT
NA | TRBJ2-2 | TRBV9 | TRBD1 | CASSAGTANTGELFF | TGTGCCAGCAGCGCCGGGACAGCGAACACCGGGGAGCTGTTTTTT
once | TRBJ1-4 | TRBV4-2 | NA | CASSQGQGNEKLFF | TGTGCCAGCAGCCAAGGGCAGGGTAATGAAAAACTGTTTTTT
NA | TRBJ2-7 | TRBV20-1 | NA | CSASYGYEQYF | TGCAGTGCTAGTTACGGGTACGAGCAGTACTTC
NA | TRBJ1-5 | TRBV3-1/TRBV3-2 | NA | CASSVTGNQPQHF | TGTGCCAGCAGCGTAACTGGCAATCAGCCCCAGCATTTT
few | TRBJ1-5 | TRBV2 | TRBD1 | CASSSDRGDQPQHF | TGTGCCAGCAGTTCGGACAGGGGTGATCAGCCCCAGCATTTT
NA | TRBJ1-1 | TRBV2 | NA | CASSEALLLGARAFF | TGTGCCAGCAGTGAAGCTTTACTCCTGGGGGCTAGAGCTTTCTTT
NA | TRBJ1-2 | TRBV7-2 | TRBD1 | CASSRAGQGHGYTF | TGTGCCAGCAGCCGCGCTGGACAGGGGCATGGCTACACCTTC
NA | TRBJ1-3 | TRBV10-3 | TRBD1 | CAIKGQSGSGNTIYF | TGTGCCATCAAGGGACAGAGTGGATCTGGAAACACCATATATTTT
NA | TRBJ2-7 | TRBV28 | TRBD2 | CASSPGGGSYEQYF | TGTGCCAGCAGTCCGGGAGGGGGTTCCTACGAGCAGTACTTC
NA | TRBJ1-4 | TRBV15 | NA | CATSRGAVNEKLFF | TGTGCCACCAGCAGAGGGGCAGTTAATGAAAAACTGTTTTTT
few | TRBJ1-6 | TRBV11-1 | TRBD1 | CASSLTGNNSPLHF | TGTGCCAGCAGTCTGACAGGGAATAATTCACCCCTCCACTTT
NA | TRBJ1-2 | TRBV28 | NA | CASSVAYGYTF | TGTGCCAGCAGTGTGGCCTATGGCTACACCTTC
NA | TRBJ1-4 | TRBV6-5 | TRBD1 | CASSRDRDEKLFF | TGTGCCAGCAGTAGGGACAGGGACGAAAAACTGTTTTTT
NA | TRBJ1-1 | TRBV10-3 | NA | CAITLTGDSDRAFF | TGTGCCATCACCCTGACCGGAGACTCTGACCGAGCTTTCTTT
NA | TRBJ2-3 | TRBV27 | TRBD2 | CASGLAHTDTQYF | TGTGCCAGCGGACTAGCACACACAGATACGCAGTATTTT
NA | TRBJ2-5 | TRBV18 | TRBD1 | CASSGQEETQYF | TGTGCCAGCTCAGGACAGGAAGAGACCCAGTACTTC
NA | TRBJ2-1 | TRBV18 | TRBD2 | CASSFSGPYNEQFF | TGTGCCAGCTCCTTTAGCGGGCCCTACAATGAGCAGTTCTTC
NA | TRBJ2-3 | TRBV6-6 | TRBD2 | CASSHQTSGGASDTQYF | TGTGCCAGCAGTCACCAGACTAGCGGGGGGGCGTCAGATACGCAGTATTTT
NA | TRBJ2-5 | TRBV5-1 | TRBD2 | CASSLVPSGSGRETQYF | TGCGCCAGCAGCTTGGTTCCTAGCGGGAGTGGTCGGGAGACCCAGTACTTC
NA | TRBJ2-7 | TRBV19 | NA | CASSMVQGNEQYF | TGTGCCAGTAGTATGGTGCAGGGGAACGAGCAGTACTTC